Each of the 32 T cell receptor beta chains below was sequenced from the same sample in a study of T cells in localized non-small cell lung cancer. Libraries were prepared by immunoSEQ multiplex PCR; TCRdb keeps only in-frame clonotypes and omits some of them. The repertoire has 43,000 or so clones, more than 85% of them found once; the top ten carry about 11%. This specimen was PBMCs, taken before any cancer treatment. These receptors were taken from a woman aged 35-75 years with stage II lung adenocarcinoma.

This sequence joins TRBV6-5 and TRBJ2-1; TRBD2 aligns across 12 bases. The trim removed 2 bases at V and 4 bases at J, leaving 3 bases unmatched. Germline CDR1 and CDR2: MNHEY and SVGAGI. The CDR3 extends over 16 amino acids. The CDR3 loop reads CASSYGLAGGYNEQFF. As DNA, the CDR3 is TGTGCCAGCAGTTACGGCCTAGCGGGGGGGTACAATGAGCAGTTCTTC.

This clone is labeled large. The V gene is TRBV6-5, the J gene TRBJ1-1; no clear D gene. V shed 2 bases and J shed 10 bases, with 11 bases lying between them. The CDR3 totals 12 residues. Germline V gene data show CDR1 as MNHEY and CDR2 as SVGAGI. CDR3 loop: CASSYMNDRAFF. In DNA form, the CDR3 reads TGTGCCAGCAGTTACATGAACGATCGAGCTTTCTTT.

In DNA, the CDR3 is TGTGCCAGCAGCTCGCCAATACAGGGGTCACCCCTCCACTTT. Protein sequence: CASSSPIQGSPLHF. This sequence joins TRBV6-6 and TRBJ1-6; 7 bases line up with TRBD1. Germline CDR1 and CDR2: MNHNY and SVGAGI (reference sequence). V shed 6 bases, J shed 10 bases, and the junction held 9 bases outside the gene matches. This CDR3 contains 14 residues.

V is TRBV7-3 and J is TRBJ2-7, with D perhaps TRBD1 (6 bases). V was trimmed by 5 bases and J by 7 bases, leaving 18 bases between them. Per germline, CDR1 SGHTA and CDR2 FQGTGA. CDR3 length equals 14 residues. This chain's CDR3 is CASSRDTFAREQYF. The CDR3 bases are TGTGCCAGCAGCCGGGACACATTTGCTCGGGAGCAGTACTTC.

The chain combines TRBV11-1 with TRBJ2-5; the match to TRBD1 covers 7 bases. With the DNA end fitting TRBJ2-7 better, the J assignment may be wrong. Germline V gene sequence: CDR1 SGHAT, CDR2 FQDESV (reference sequence). The CDR3 is 14 residues long. The DNA of the CDR3 is TGTGCCAGCAGCTCGGACAGGAGAACCTACGAGCAGTACTTC. This sequence encodes CASSSDRRTYEQYF.

Only one count was recorded for this clone. This chain joins TRBV7-3 and TRBJ2-2; D not certain. In germline, CDR1 is SGHTA, CDR2 FQGTGA. Trimming removed 8 bases from V and 4 bases from J, with 8 bases in between. The CDR3 extends over 12 amino acids. The CDR3: CASLTATGELFF. The CDR3 region has the DNA TGTGCCAGCTTAACAGCCACCGGGGAGCTGTTTTTT.

The chain combines TRBV4-2 with TRBJ1-2; D is undetermined. This CDR3 has 13 amino acids. The germline V gene has CDR1 LGHNA and CDR2 YNFKEQ. V was shortened by 0 bases and J by 9 bases, with 11 bases between the two germline ends. CDR3 bases: TGTGCCAGCAGCCAAGATCTCTGGAAGAGCTACACCTTC. Translation gives CASSQDLWKSYTF.

The gene calls are TRBV7-9 and TRBJ2-7; 7 positions match TRBD2. The germline V gene encodes CDR1 SEHNR and CDR2 FQNEAQ (reference sequence). The trim removed 5 bases at V and 7 bases at J, leaving 17 bases unmatched. This CDR3 region has 16 residues. For the CDR3, the DNA is TGTGCCAGCAGCCTTACACCCGGCGGGAGAACGGGTGAGCAGTACTTC. Translated, it gives CASSLTPGGRTGEQYF.

This chain links TRBV19 with TRBJ1-5, with 11 nucleotides matching TRBD1. Germline CDR1 reads LNHDA; CDR2 reads SQIVND (reference sequence). The CDR3 length is 15 residues. The junction had 7 bases not matched to a gene; V was cut back by 5 bases and J by 7 bases. CDR3: CASSEGQGARQPQHF. The CDR3 bases are TGTGCCAGTAGTGAAGGACAGGGGGCCCGACAGCCCCAGCATTTT.

This clone appeared once. The V call is TRBV13, the J call TRBJ2-7; perhaps TRBD1 as D (6 bases). The V gene lost 6 bases and the J gene lost 0 bases, with 12 bases spanning the gap. The CDR3 length is 14 residues. CDR1 is PRHDT and CDR2 is FYEKMQ in the germline V gene (reference sequence). Here the CDR3 DNA reads TGTGCCAGCAGTGGTCTGGACAGCTCCTACGAGCAGTACTTC. This sequence encodes CASSGLDSSYEQYF.

The chain combines TRBV11-3 with TRBJ2-3; no definite D call. CDR1 and CDR2 (germline): SGHNT, YENEEA. This CDR3 spans 16 amino acids. The V gene lost 0 bases and the J gene lost 1 base, with 11 bases spanning the gap. The CDR3 sequence is CASSLDRGLGTDTQYF. The CDR3 region has the DNA TGTGCCAGCAGCTTAGATCGCGGCCTGGGCACAGATACGCAGTATTTT.

This clone has a single count. J is TRBJ1-5 and V is TRBV7-6; D not certain. The CDR3 is 15 residues long. Germline CDR1 reads SGHVS; CDR2 reads FNYEAQ. Trimming took off 1 base at V and 0 bases at J, with 7 bases between the two ends. CDR3 loop: CASSLGTDSNQPQHF. The CDR3 nucleotides read TGTGCCAGCAGCTTAGGGACCGATAGCAATCAGCCCCAGCATTTT.

Written as DNA, the CDR3 is TGTGCCAGCAGCCTACCGGGCCCTGGGGCCTACGAGCAGTACTTC. Translating gives CASSLPGPGAYEQYF. The chain has TRBV5-5 and TRBJ2-7; D unresolved. CDR3 length: 15 residues. V lost 4 bases and J lost 2, with 16 bases in between. Germline values: CDR1 SGHKS, CDR2 YYEKEE (reference sequence). Full variable domain (remainder filled in from reference TRBV5-5 and TRBJ2-7): DAGVTQSPTHLIKTRGQQVTLRCSPISGHKSVSWYQQVLGQGPQFIFQYYEKEERGRGNFPDRFSARQFPNYSSELNVNALLLGDSALYLCASSLPGPGAYEQYFGPGTRLTVT.

The chain has TRBV5-4 and TRBJ2-1; 12 positions agree with TRBD2. This CDR3 has 15 amino acids. The germline V gene has CDR1 SGHNT and CDR2 YYREEE (reference sequence). J lost 8 bases, V lost 4 bases, and 7 bases had no gene match. CDR3 DNA sequence: TGTGCCAGCAGCCTAGCGGGAGGGCGGAGAGATGAGCAGTTCTTC. Protein: CASSLAGGRRDEQFF. Combining the CDR3 with reference TRBV5-4 and TRBJ2-1 gives the whole variable domain ETGVTQSPTHLIKTRGQQVTLRCSSQSGHNTVSWYQQALGQGPQFIFQYYREEENGRGNFPPRFSGLQFPNYSSELNVNALELDDSALYLCASSLAGGRRDEQFFGPGTRLTVL.

CDR3 nucleotides: TGTGCCAGCAGTTTATCGGGGACAGGGAGCTACGAGCAGTACTTC. Translation: CASSLSGTGSYEQYF. V is TRBV27 and J is TRBJ2-7, with 9 bases aligning to TRBD1. The V gene end was trimmed by 0 bases and the J gene end by 3 bases; junction bases not matched to a gene: 3. The germline V gene encodes CDR1 MNHEY and CDR2 SMNVEV (reference sequence). This CDR3 comprises 15 residues.

The chain joins TRBV7-9 to TRBJ1-6; maybe TRBD1 (6 bases). V lost 6 bases and J 10 bases, leaving 22 bases between the germline ends. Germline CDR1 reads SEHNR; CDR2 reads FQNEAQ (reference sequence). The CDR3 loop spans 16 amino acids. Here the CDR3 reads CASRPLTGEEGSPLHF. The CDR3 DNA sequence: TGTGCCAGCAGACCTCTGACAGGAGAGGAGGGGTCACCCCTCCACTTT.

This clone was detected once. V gene TRBV28 combines with J gene TRBJ1-5; D uncertain. The length of the CDR3 is 11 residues. Trimming removed 3 bases at V and 6 bases at J, with 3 bases between. Looked up from germline, CDR1 is MDHEN and CDR2 is SYDVKM. The DNA for the CDR3 is TGTGCCAGCAGTTTTGGTCAGCCCCAGCATTTT. This encodes CASSFGQPQHF. The full variable domain, rest sourced from reference TRBV28 and TRBJ1-5, is DVKVTQSSRYLVKRTGEKVFLECVQDMDHENMFWYRQDPGLGLRLIYFSYDVKMKEKGDIPEGYSVSREKKERFSLILESASTNQTSMYLCASSFGQPQHFGDGTRLSIL.

The chain combines TRBV28 with TRBJ2-1; 13 bases match TRBD2. The CDR3 loop spans 16 amino acids. Trimming at V came to 1 base and at J to 7 bases, leaving 4 bases not matched to a gene. CDR1 and CDR2 from the germline V gene are MDHEN and SYDVKM. The CDR3 is CASSLYRLAGGNEQFF. CDR3 bases: TGTGCCAGCAGTTTATACCGACTAGCGGGAGGTAATGAGCAGTTCTTC.

V and J are TRBV6-4 and TRBJ2-3; the D is unclear. The germline V gene has CDR1 MRHNA and CDR2 SNTAGT. Deletions cut 4 bases from V and 1 base from J, with 6 bases between. The CDR3 consists of 13 residues. The CDR3 loop reads CASSGQGTDTQYF. In DNA form, the CDR3 reads TGTGCCAGCAGTGGTCAGGGCACAGATACGCAGTATTTT.

The chain recombines TRBV9 with TRBJ1-4; D unresolved. The V and J ends lost 3 bases and 0 bases respectively, with 15 bases between them. CDR1 is SGDLS, CDR2 YYNGEE, per germline. CDR3 size: 17 residues. The chain's CDR3 is CASSDPRNLATNEKLFF. DNA of the CDR3: TGTGCCAGCAGCGATCCGCGGAACCTTGCAACTAATGAAAAACTGTTTTTT.

This clone showed up just once. J is TRBJ1-1 and V is TRBV5-1, with D hard to call. CDR1 is SGHRS, CDR2 YFSETQ, per germline. Trimming took 0 bases from V and 4 from J, leaving 10 bases between them. The CDR3 has 14 residues. For the CDR3, the DNA is TGCGCCAGCAGCTTGGTTGTCCAAACCACTGAAGCTTTCTTT. Translation: CASSLVVQTTEAFF.

The rearrangement links TRBV2 to TRBJ2-2, with 10 bases identical to TRBD2. Per germline, CDR1 SNHLY and CDR2 FYNNEI. This CDR3 has 16 amino acids. With V trimmed by 5 bases and J by 0 bases, 3 bases remained unmatched. The CDR3 DNA is TGTGCCAGCAGTCGCACTAGCGGGGCGAACACCGGGGAGCTGTTTTTT. This gives the protein CASSRTSGANTGELFF.

With respect to this clone: An end of the junction does not agree with germline; a read error may underlie this. The V and J genes are TRBV28 and TRBJ2-7; 8 bases align to TRBD1. CDR1 MDHEN and CDR2 SYDVKM come from the germline V gene. The CDR3 sequence is 13 residues long. This CDR3 reads CASSDPLVRTGHF. As DNA, the CDR3 is TGTGCCTCCTCGGACCCTCTAGTGAGGACAGGGCACTTC.

V is TRBV18 and J is TRBJ1-4; the D gene is possibly TRBD1 (5 bases). This CDR3 comprises 13 residues. With 2 bases removed from V and 8 bases from J, the gap between germline ends came to 9 bases. Germline-derived CDR1 and CDR2 are KGHSH and LQKENI. CDR3 DNA: TGTGCCAGCTCACCAGGTCAGGGAGAAAAACTGTTTTTT. This gives the protein CASSPGQGEKLFF.

The V call is TRBV7-9, the J call TRBJ2-5, with 8 bases fitting TRBD2. After removal of 8 bases from V and 5 bases from J, the junction contained 7 bases not matched to a gene. The CDR3 loop spans 13 amino acids. The germline V gene has CDR1 SEHNR and CDR2 FQNEAQ (reference sequence). The CDR3 reads CASRRGGQETQYF. DNA for the CDR3: TGTGCCAGCCGACGGGGGGGCCAGGAGACCCAGTACTTC.

This clone was recorded once. The V gene is TRBV5-1, the J gene TRBJ2-2, with a tentative D call TRBD1 (5 bases). The CDR3 loop spans 14 amino acids. Germline-derived CDR1 and CDR2 are SGHRS and YFSETQ. Between the trimmed V and J ends, which lost 5 bases and 1 base, there was a span of 9 bases. CDR3 sequence reads: CASRDTGNTGELFF. The CDR3 DNA reads as TGCGCCAGCAGAGATACAGGGAACACCGGGGAGCTGTTTTTT.

V gene TRBV5-1 combines with J gene TRBJ2-4; 13 bases fit TRBD2. The CDR3 is 14 residues long. V lost 4 bases, J lost 5 bases, and 0 bases stayed unmatched. Germline CDR1 reads SGHRS; CDR2 reads YFSETQ. The CDR3 here is CASSGLAGENIQYF. CDR3 sequence (DNA): TGCGCCAGCAGCGGACTAGCGGGAGAAAACATTCAGTACTTC.

The rearrangement uses TRBV5-8 and TRBJ2-1; 7 bases are a match to TRBD2. The CDR3 consists of 17 residues. Germline-derived CDR1 and CDR2 are SGHTS and YDEGEE. Unmatched junction bases numbered 15, after V lost 2 bases and J lost 7 bases. The CDR3 reads CASSFRTSRGLGNEQFF. The CDR3 DNA is TGTGCCAGCAGCTTCCGGACTAGTCGTGGTCTGGGGAATGAGCAGTTCTTC.

This chain's CDR3 is CASRQTGLGEAFF. CDR3 sequence (DNA): TGTGCCAGCAGGCAGACAGGGTTGGGGGAAGCTTTCTTT. V is TRBV7-9 and J is TRBJ1-1; 7 nucleotides agree with TRBD1. This CDR3 region has 13 residues. The germline CDR1 and CDR2 sequences are SEHNR and FQNEAQ (reference sequence). J lost 8 bases, V lost 6 bases, and 9 bases had no gene match.

The CDR3 DNA reads as TGTGCCAGCAGCTTCGGAGCGGGAGCTGGAGAGACCCAGTACTTC. Translating it yields CASSFGAGAGETQYF. The chain recombines TRBV5-8 with TRBJ2-5; 8 nucleotides align to TRBD2. V dropped 2 bases and J dropped 4; count of bases not matched to a gene: 7. This CDR3 contains 15 residues. Germline CDR1 is SGHTS and CDR2 is YDEGEE.

The rearrangement uses TRBV15 and TRBJ2-7; D unresolved. The length of the CDR3 is 13 residues. In germline, CDR1 is LNHNV, CDR2 YYDKDF (reference sequence). V lost 0 bases to trimming and J lost 0 bases, with 3 bases between them. CDR3 sequence reads: CATSRDTSYEQYF. For the CDR3, the DNA is TGTGCCACCAGCAGAGATACCTCCTACGAGCAGTACTTC.

The genes are TRBV28 and TRBJ2-7, with TRBD2 identical over 12 bases. The CDR3 consists of 14 residues. V was clipped by 6 bases and J by 6 bases; unmatched bases: 6. Germline CDR1 MDHEN, CDR2 SYDVKM. The CDR3 region has the DNA TGTGCCAGCAGGCTAGCGGGGGGGCCTGTCGAGCAGTACTTC. As protein: CASRLAGGPVEQYF.